This T cell receptor (beta chain) is drawn from a study of T cell repertoires in cytomegalovirus infection. TCRdb reprocessed the reads via MiXCR and lists one record per CDR3 protein. The sample includes about half a million distinct CDR3 sequences, approximately 46% of them seen just once. A note on this clonotype: Its target is not known.

The V end lost 1 base, the J end lost 7 bases, and 11 bases lay between the germline ends. The germline V gene encodes CDR1 DFQATT and CDR2 SNEGSKA (reference sequence). This CDR3 spans 14 amino acids. Sample: cultured PBMCs, taken from culture after CMV antigen stimulation. The chain couples TRBV20-1 to TRBJ1-6; D possibly corresponds to TRBD1 (6 bases). The receptor was derived from a human donor in good health (CMV status not recorded). Some clones in this sample may be carry-over from other donors' samples. The CDR3 region has the DNA TGCAGTGCTAGAGTAGGACAGCTAAATTCACCCCTCCACTTT. This translates into CSARVGQLNSPLHF.